This T cell receptor beta chain appears in the sequencing data of a study of immune evolution from preneoplasia to lung adenocarcinoma. Data came from immunoSEQ multiplex PCR; TCRdb stores just in-frame clones and leaves some out. The sample lists fewer than 13,000 clones, roughly three quarters occurring once. Resections took place in Japan or China from 2014 to 2017. Two lung cancer pathologists independently confirmed each histologic diagnosis. Trimming cost V 8 bases and J 5 bases, with 16 bases left between them. The CDR3 is 14 residues long. Germline lookup yields CDR1 MDHEN and CDR2 SYDVKM. This clonotype was obtained from a donor at least 70 years old with lung adenocarcinoma. Specimen: FFPE minimally invasive lung adenocarcinoma tissue. The gene calls are TRBV28 and TRBJ2-1, with D possibly TRBD2 on 6 matching bases. The chain's CDR3 is CASLGAAGNNEQFF. CDR3 in DNA: TGTGCCAGCCTCGGGGCGGCGGGAAACAATGAGCAGTTCTTC. Variable domain in full (rest from reference TRBV28 and TRBJ2-1): DVKVTQSSRYLVKRTGEKVFLECVQDMDHENMFWYRQDPGLGLRLIYFSYDVKMKEKGDIPEGYSVSREKKERFSLILESASTNQTSMYLCASLGAAGNNEQFFGPGTRLTVL.